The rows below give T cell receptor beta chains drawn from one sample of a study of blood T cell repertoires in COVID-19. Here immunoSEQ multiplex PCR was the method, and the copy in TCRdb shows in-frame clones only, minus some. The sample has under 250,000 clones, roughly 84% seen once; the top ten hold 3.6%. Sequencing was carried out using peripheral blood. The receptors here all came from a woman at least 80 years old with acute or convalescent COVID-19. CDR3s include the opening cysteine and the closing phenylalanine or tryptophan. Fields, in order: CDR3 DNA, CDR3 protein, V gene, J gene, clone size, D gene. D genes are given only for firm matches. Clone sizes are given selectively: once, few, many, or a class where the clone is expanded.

TGTGCCACCAGCAGATCCCGAGGGAATAACAATCAGCCCCAGCATTTT	CATSRSRGNNNQPQHF	TRBV15	TRBJ1-5	few	-
TGCGCCAGCAGCTCAAATCAGGGCCGACTCTACGAGCAGTACTTC	CASSSNQGRLYEQYF	TRBV5-1	TRBJ2-7	-	-
TGTGCCAGCAGTCCCTGGGACAGGGTTTCTGGAAACACCATATATTTT	CASSPWDRVSGNTIYF	TRBV3-1/TRBV3-2	TRBJ1-3	few	TRBD1
TGTGCCAGCCGCCTAGGACAGGGCAATTCACCCCTCCACTTT	CASRLGQGNSPLHF	TRBV11-2	TRBJ1-6	-	TRBD1
TGCGCCAGCAGCGCAGACAGGGTGAACACTGAAGCTTTCTTT	CASSADRVNTEAFF	TRBV5-1	TRBJ1-1	-	TRBD1
TGCGCCAGCAGCCAAGGGCAGACCTACAATGAGCAGTTCTTC	CASSQGQTYNEQFF	TRBV4-1	TRBJ2-1	-	-
TGTGCCATCAGACACAGGGTAGACTATGGCTACACCTTC	CAIRHRVDYGYTF	TRBV28	TRBJ1-2	-	-
TGTGCCAGCAGCCCTCGGGGGGGCTTGACAGATACGCAGTATTTT	CASSPRGGLTDTQYF	TRBV7-3	TRBJ2-3	-	TRBD2
TGTGCCAGCAGCGGTCGCGAGGGTCTGGCCCAGCATTTT	CASSGREGLAQHF	TRBV2	TRBJ1-5	-	-
TGTGCCAGCCGCCAACAGGGGGAGGGGATCACTGAAGCTTTCTTT	CASRQQGEGITEAFF	TRBV27	TRBJ1-1	few	TRBD1
TGTGCCAGCAGCTTGGGGGGACACACCACAGATACGCAGTATTTT	CASSLGGHTTDTQYF	TRBV5-4	TRBJ2-3	-	-
TGTGCCAGCAGCCAAGACAGGGTGTCTGGAAACACCATATATTTT	CASSQDRVSGNTIYF	TRBV3-1/TRBV3-2	TRBJ1-3	-	-
TGTGCCACCAGGGACAGGGGGGGAGATACGCAGTATTTT	CATRDRGGDTQYF	TRBV19	TRBJ2-3	-	TRBD1
TGTGCCAGCAGCTTAGGCGGCTCCGAACAAGAGACCCAGTACTTC	CASSLGGSEQETQYF	TRBV7-9	TRBJ2-5	-	-
TGTGCCAGCAGCCAACGGGCGGGCTCTGGAAACACCATATATTTT	CASSQRAGSGNTIYF	TRBV3-1/TRBV3-2	TRBJ1-3	few	-
TGTGCCAGCAGTCCTCGGACAGGGAATTACGAGCAGTACTTC	CASSPRTGNYEQYF	TRBV6-5	TRBJ2-7	-	TRBD1
TGTGCCACCAGTGATTCTGTCAGGATGAACACTGAAGCTTTCTTT	CATSDSVRMNTEAFF	TRBV24-1	TRBJ1-1	-	-
TGCGCCAGCAGCTCAACCGGGACTAGCGGAACCGAGCAGTACTTC	CASSSTGTSGTEQYF	TRBV5-1	TRBJ2-7	-	TRBD2
TGTGCCAGTAGTATATTGTCAGTCTCTGGAAACACCATATATTTT	CASSILSVSGNTIYF	TRBV19	TRBJ1-3	-	-
TGTGCCAGCAGCCAAGGGGCGGCGGGGGGGCTCACAGATACGCAGTATTTT	CASSQGAAGGLTDTQYF	TRBV3-1/TRBV3-2	TRBJ2-3	-	TRBD2
TGTGCCAGCAGCCCCGCGGATGAAGCTTTCTTT	CASSPADEAFF	TRBV7-9	TRBJ1-1	-	-
TGTGCCAGCAGTTCCCTCAAAGGACAGAGCGGTCAGCCCCAGCATTTT	CASSSLKGQSGQPQHF	TRBV6-6	TRBJ1-5	-	-
TGTGCCAGCAGCCTCCTGCGGCTAGCTCGATACGAGCAGTACTTC	CASSLLRLARYEQYF	TRBV7-2	TRBJ2-7	many	-
TGCGCCAGCAGCCAAGAAAGGACACAAGGATTTAATCCAGATACGCAGTATTTT	CASSQERTQGFNPDTQYF	TRBV4-1	TRBJ2-3	-	-
TGTGCCAGCAGCCAAACAGGGGAGACTGAAGCTTTCTTT	CASSQTGETEAFF	TRBV7-6	TRBJ1-1	few	TRBD1
TGTGCCAGTAGTATTGGACAGGCGCCGACCTACGAGCAGTACTTC	CASSIGQAPTYEQYF	TRBV19	TRBJ2-7	once	TRBD1
TGTGCCAGCAGCTTAAATAGGCTAGCCGGCAATGAGCAGTTCTTC	CASSLNRLAGNEQFF	TRBV11-2	TRBJ2-1	-	-
TGTGCCAGCAGCTTCGGTCCTATACTTAACAATGAGCAGTTCTTC	CASSFGPILNNEQFF	TRBV7-9	TRBJ2-1	-	-